In its sample, the clone carrying this TCR beta chain was seen a few times. Its antigen is currently unknown. V was shortened by 1 base and J by 9 bases, with 19 bases between the two germline ends. The V gene's germline CDR1 is SGHAT and CDR2 FQNNGV. The CDR3 spans 16 residues. This specimen belongs to a study of CD8 T cells in ankylosing spondylitis. The study's findings and limits: Reportedly, matched ankylosing spondylitis synovial fluid was significantly enriched for disease-linked clones.

TCRdb reanalysed the 5' RACE reads using MiXCR and keeps one entry per CDR3 protein. The sample consists of some 38,000 distinct CDR3 sequences, about a tenth of them appearing once. The clonotype comes from a male donor with ankylosing spondylitis or in good health (not recorded which). The sequenced sample was blood, either unsorted or a sorted T cell fraction (not recorded which). The chain carries TRBV11-2 and TRBJ2-1; D is perhaps TRBD2 (6 bases). The CDR3 reads CASSLGTSKKGVEQFF. In DNA form, the CDR3 reads TGTGCCAGCAGCTTAGGCACTAGCAAGAAAGGGGTTGAGCAGTTCTTC.